This passage covers 20 T cell receptor beta chains from one sample sequenced in a study of cytomegalovirus exposure and HLA in healthy donors. Amplification used 60 Vbeta primers and 13 Jbeta primers. Method: immunoSEQ multiplex PCR; TCRdb's copy keeps in-frame clones and lacks some. The sample yields roughly 300,000 clones, 75% to 90% seen once. Sequences were obtained from PBMCs. These receptors all come from a man in his forties in good health and CMV-seropositive.

With regard to this clone: Within the sample, other DNA sequences also encode this same CDR3. V is TRBV19 and J is TRBJ2-6; possibly TRBD2 for D (6 bases). This CDR3 spans 15 amino acids. V lost 1 base and J 4 bases, leaving 8 bases between the germline ends. Germline CDR1 reads LNHDA; CDR2 reads SQIVND (reference sequence). CDR3 sequence (DNA): TGTGCCAGTAGTATAGCGGGAGCGGGGGCCAACGTCCTGACTTTC. It encodes CASSIAGAGANVLTF.

Only one count was recorded for this clone. This chain uses TRBV9 with TRBJ2-1; TRBD2 matches at 7 bases. The CDR3 consists of 16 residues. V dropped 0 bases and J dropped 5; count of bases not matched to a gene: 8. Germline CDR1 and CDR2: SGDLS and YYNGEE. The chain's CDR3 is CASSVGAGAVDNEQFF. CDR3 DNA sequence: TGTGCCAGCAGCGTAGGCGCGGGAGCGGTTGACAATGAGCAGTTCTTC.

Regarding this clone: Other DNA sequences of this sample code for an identical CDR3. V gene TRBV28 combines with J gene TRBJ1-2; D ambiguous. CDR1 is MDHEN, CDR2 SYDVKM, per germline. V shed 5 bases and J shed 4 bases, with 8 bases lying between them. The CDR3 length is 12 residues. The CDR3 coding sequence is TGTGCCAGCAGTCCCCCCCTCTATGGCTACACCTTC. Translated, it gives CASSPPLYGYTF.

This clone came up once. This sequence joins TRBV18 and TRBJ2-7, with a possible D match to TRBD1 (8 bases). The CDR3 totals 15 residues. Germline V gene lookup returns CDR1 KGHSH and CDR2 LQKENI. Trimming removed 5 bases at V and 3 bases at J, with 17 bases between. Here the CDR3 DNA reads TGTGCCAGCTCATGGGGAGGGACAGGAGTCTACGAGCAGTACTTC. Amino acid sequence: CASSWGGTGVYEQYF.

The rearrangement links TRBV6-5 to TRBJ2-7; 7 nucleotides align to TRBD1. The CDR3 has 13 residues. Germline CDR1 is MNHEY and CDR2 is SVGAGI. J gave up 5 bases and V 3 bases, and 4 bases lay outside the gene matches. The CDR3 is CASSYGTVDEQYF. CDR3 coding DNA: TGTGCCAGCAGTTATGGGACAGTCGACGAGCAGTACTTC.

V usage is TRBV7-9 and J usage is TRBJ2-5; possible D gene TRBD2, 5 bases. The last part of the DNA fits TRBJ2-7 better; the J call may be wrong. Germline V gene sequence: CDR1 SEHNR, CDR2 FQNEAQ (reference sequence). The CDR3 totals 14 residues. This chain's CDR3 is CASSLQAVDYEQYF. In DNA, the CDR3 is TGTGCCAGCAGCTTACAAGCGGTCGACTACGAGCAGTACTTC.

The gene calls are TRBV2 and TRBJ2-2; D possibly corresponds to TRBD1 (6 bases). Germline-derived CDR1 and CDR2 are SNHLY and FYNNEI. The CDR3 loop spans 14 amino acids. The ends were cut back, 10 bases at V and 0 bases at J, with 12 bases in the middle. Here the CDR3 reads CATSWTANTGELFF. DNA for the CDR3: TGTGCCACTTCCTGGACAGCGAACACCGGGGAGCTGTTTTTT.

The CDR3 sequence is CASSLNGRVNGELFF. CDR3 bases: TGCGCCAGCAGCTTGAACGGGAGGGTAAACGGGGAGCTGTTTTTT. The chain combines TRBV5-1 with TRBJ2-2; 8 bases are shared with TRBD2. The J segment lost 7 bases and the V segment lost 1 base, leaving 6 bases of the junction unmatched. Germline CDR1 SGHRS, CDR2 YFSETQ. This CDR3 has 15 amino acids.

In the case of this clone: Other DNA sequences of this sample code for an identical CDR3. The rearrangement uses TRBV30 and TRBJ2-7; a possible D gene is TRBD2 (6 bases). This CDR3 has 13 residues. V lost 0 bases and J 0 bases, leaving 6 bases between the germline ends. The germline V gene has CDR1 GTSNPN and CDR2 SVGIG (reference sequence). CDR3 sequence reads: CAWSVGSSYEQYF. The CDR3 DNA follows: TGTGCCTGGAGTGTCGGGAGCTCCTACGAGCAGTACTTC.

This chain joins TRBV14 and TRBJ2-1, with 9 bases that match TRBD2. This CDR3 has 14 residues. Losses at the gene ends were 1 base for V and 6 bases for J; bases not matched to a gene: 1. The germline V gene has CDR1 SGHDN and CDR2 FVKESK. The DNA for the CDR3 is TGTGCCAGCAGCCAAGGCGGGAGGGCCAATGAGCAGTTCTTC. Protein product: CASSQGGRANEQFF.

The chain has TRBV18 and TRBJ2-3; TRBD2 might be the D (6 bases). Per germline, CDR1 KGHSH and CDR2 LQKENI. Trimming stripped 2 bases from V and 5 bases from J, with 8 bases between. CDR3 length equals 13 residues. CDR3 DNA sequence: TGTGCCAGCTCACCAGGAGGGGAAGATACGCAGTATTTT. This codes for CASSPGGEDTQYF. Using reference TRBV18 and TRBJ2-3 for the parts outside the CDR3, the full variable domain is NAGVMQNPRHLVRRRGQEARLRCSPMKGHSHVYWYRQLPEEGLKFMVYLQKENIIDESGMPKERFSAEFPKEGPSILRIQQVVRGDSAAYFCASSPGGEDTQYFGPGTRLTVL.

V is TRBV21-1 and J is TRBJ2-2; TRBD2, as called in the table, went unchecked against the DNA. TRBV21-1 is shown as a pseudogene. The CDR3 length is 16 residues. DNA for the CDR3: TGTGCCAGCAGCCCTGACCGGGGGTCTGACACCGGGGAGCTGTTTTTT. As protein: CASSPDRGSDTGELFF.

The chain is built from TRBV7-3 and TRBJ2-7, with TRBD2 matching 12 bases. This CDR3 comprises 15 residues. Germline V gives CDR1 SGHTA, CDR2 FQGTGA. Trimming at V came to 4 bases and at J to 4 bases, leaving 5 bases not matched to a gene. CDR3 sequence: CASSSSGRAWYEQYF. CDR3 DNA sequence: TGTGCCAGCAGCTCTAGCGGGAGGGCCTGGTACGAGCAGTACTTC.

The chain links TRBV21-1 to TRBJ2-3; TRBD1 reflects the table's D call only, with no check against the DNA. TRBV21-1 is labeled a pseudogene. The CDR3 contains 18 residues. In DNA form, the CDR3 reads TGTGCCAGCAGCAAACGGGATTTCAGTCAGGGGAGCACAGATACGCAGTATTTT. Its protein product is CASSKRDFSQGSTDTQYF.

This sequence joins TRBV6-6 and TRBJ2-1; D is ambiguous. Trimming removed 4 bases from V and 0 bases from J, with 7 bases in between. Germline CDR1 MNHNY, CDR2 SVGAGI (reference sequence). The CDR3 sequence is 14 residues long. The CDR3 region is CASSLKSSYNEQFF. The CDR3 DNA sequence: TGTGCCAGCAGTTTAAAGAGCTCCTACAATGAGCAGTTCTTC.

The chain is built from TRBV28 and TRBJ1-1, with a tentative D call TRBD1 (6 bases). The CDR3 has 15 amino acids. Per the germline V gene, CDR1 is MDHEN and CDR2 is SYDVKM. V was trimmed by 3 bases and J by 1 base, leaving 12 bases between them. CDR3 residues: CASSFDRRSNTEAFF. The CDR3 bases are TGTGCCAGCAGTTTTGACAGGAGATCGAACACTGAAGCTTTCTTT.

The chain uses TRBV29-1 and TRBJ1-5; 7 bases are shared with TRBD1. Germline V lookup: CDR1 SQVTM, CDR2 ANQGSEA. J was trimmed by 2 bases and V by 6 bases; bases with no gene match: 1. CDR3 size: 12 residues. The CDR3 region is CSVGQGNQPQHF. The CDR3 bases are TGCAGCGTCGGACAGGGCAATCAGCCCCAGCATTTT.

The chain carries TRBV5-5 and TRBJ2-5; a possible D gene is TRBD2 (7 bases). V was pared by 6 bases and J by 5 bases, with 20 bases between. Per the germline V gene, CDR1 is SGHKS and CDR2 is YYEKEE (reference sequence). CDR3 length equals 15 residues. For the CDR3, the DNA is TGTGCCAGCACCCTTGGTGGGGGGGCCGGGGAGACCCAGTACTTC. Residues: CASTLGGGAGETQYF.

This chain joins TRBV5-5 and TRBJ1-3, with 9 bases that match TRBD1. Germline assignment: CDR1 SGHKS and CDR2 YYEKEE (reference sequence). The V and J ends lost 0 bases and 1 base, in that order; junction bases with no gene match: 5. The CDR3 contains 17 residues. CDR3: CASSLDTGGTSGNTIYF. The CDR3 nucleotides read TGTGCCAGCAGCTTGGATACAGGGGGCACTTCTGGAAACACCATATATTTT.

The chain is built from TRBV7-9 and TRBJ1-1, with D tentatively TRBD1 (6 bases). The CDR3 consists of 15 residues. Trimming removed 6 bases at V and 1 base at J, with 15 bases between. Germline CDR1 and CDR2: SEHNR and FQNEAQ (reference sequence). The CDR3 region is CASRYPQGENTEAFF. The CDR3 DNA sequence: TGTGCCAGCAGGTACCCACAGGGAGAGAACACTGAAGCTTTCTTT.